This T cell receptor (beta chain) was recovered during a study of PD-L1 blockade in urothelial cancer. Across the study: Between 0 and 3 prior chemotherapy regimens had been given to patients. The authors examined blood 3 weeks (second dose) and 6 weeks after treatment start.

The germline V and J ends were trimmed by 10 bases and 8 bases, with 17 bases remaining between them. This CDR3 has 12 amino acids. Looked up from germline, CDR1 is SGHDN and CDR2 is FVKESK. Each PCR received spiked synthetic TCR analog templates. The table came from immunoSEQ multiplex PCR; TCRdb's copy has only in-frame clones and leaves some out. The table includes some 51,000 clones, roughly 86% detected once. The rearrangement uses TRBV14 and TRBJ1-2; no clear D gene. This clonotype was obtained from a man in his sixties with urothelial cancer. Specimen: PBMCs, collected around atezolizumab (anti-PD-L1) treatment. Here the CDR3 reads CATPRDEGGYTF. Here the CDR3 DNA reads TGTGCCACCCCCCGGGATGAAGGAGGCTACACCTTC.